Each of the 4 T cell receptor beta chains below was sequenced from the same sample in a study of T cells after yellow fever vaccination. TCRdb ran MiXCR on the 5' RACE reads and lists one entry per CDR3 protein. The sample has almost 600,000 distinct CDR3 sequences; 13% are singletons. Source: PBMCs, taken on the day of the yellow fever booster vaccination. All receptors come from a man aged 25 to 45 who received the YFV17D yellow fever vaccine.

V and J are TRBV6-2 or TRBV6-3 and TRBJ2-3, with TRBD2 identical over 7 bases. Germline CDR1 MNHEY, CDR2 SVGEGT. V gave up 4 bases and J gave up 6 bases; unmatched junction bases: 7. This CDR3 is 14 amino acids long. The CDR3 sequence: CASSFRVGGDTQYF. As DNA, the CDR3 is TGTGCCAGCAGTTTCCGGGTCGGGGGGGATACGCAGTATTTT.

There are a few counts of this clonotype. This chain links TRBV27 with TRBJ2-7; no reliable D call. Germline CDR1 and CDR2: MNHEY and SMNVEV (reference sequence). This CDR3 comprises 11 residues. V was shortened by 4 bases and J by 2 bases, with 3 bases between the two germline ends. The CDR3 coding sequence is TGTGCCAGCAGTTGGACCTACGAGCAGTACTTC. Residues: CASSWTYEQYF.

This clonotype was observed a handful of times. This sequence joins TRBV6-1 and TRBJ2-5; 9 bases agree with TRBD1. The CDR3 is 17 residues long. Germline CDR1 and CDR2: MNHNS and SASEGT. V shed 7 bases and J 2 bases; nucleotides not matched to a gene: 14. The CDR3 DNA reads TGTGCCAGCACATGGGACAGGGAGTACTATCCTCAAGAGACCCAGTACTTC. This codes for CASTWDREYYPQETQYF.

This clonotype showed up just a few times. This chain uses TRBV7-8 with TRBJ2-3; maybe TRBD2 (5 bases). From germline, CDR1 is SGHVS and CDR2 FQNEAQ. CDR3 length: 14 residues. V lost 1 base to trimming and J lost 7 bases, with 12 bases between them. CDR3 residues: CASSLGVEGNTQYF. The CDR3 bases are TGTGCCAGCAGCTTAGGGGTAGAGGGCAATACGCAGTATTTT.